This T cell receptor (beta chain) was retrieved from a study of T cells after yellow fever vaccination. Study in general: Some fractions had low cell numbers, and these were prepared with SMART-Seq v4 Ultra Low Input. Findings of the study overall: Once the booster was given, most primary-vaccination clones reappeared, at approximately 97% for CD4 and roughly 86% for CD8. Highly abundant clonotypes carried over from the bulk population could end up in FACS-sorted repertoires as contaminants.

Production of TCR cDNA was by 5'RACE template switching, which also added a universal primer site and UMIs. One entry per CDR3 protein results from TCRdb running MiXCR on the 5' RACE reads. Among some 250,000 distinct CDR3 sequences listed, about 3.5% were seen once. V lost 6 bases, J lost 9 bases, and 27 bases lay in between. The CDR3 contains 17 residues. CDR1 and CDR2 (germline): SNHLY, FYNNEI. This clonotype was detected many times. What it recognizes is unknown. The chain couples TRBV2 to TRBJ1-5; perhaps TRBD1 as D (5 bases). The TCR sequence derives from a man aged 18 to 30 who received the YFV17D yellow fever vaccine. The source material was PBMCs, sampled 15 days after the yellow fever booster vaccination. The CDR3 is CASRPSPGTSTAGPQHF. Here the CDR3 DNA reads TGTGCCAGCAGGCCTTCACCCGGGACTTCAACCGCGGGGCCCCAGCATTTT.